These 24 T cell receptor beta chains were all obtained from the same sample, sequenced in a study of blood T cells in healthy people across ages. A sample-barcoded 5' primer and a J-beta primer mix were used in a second PCR of roughly 6 to 11 cycles. TCRdb analysed the 5' RACE reads with MiXCR anew, one entry per CDR3 protein. The sample holds some 1,000,000 distinct CDR3 sequences; less than 25% are singletons and the top ten take approximately 0.75%. This sample also appeared in a second study, on T cells of mothers and their children.

Sequenced: blood. The origin of the receptors is a girl aged 2-10 years in good health.

Here the CDR3 DNA reads TGTGCCAGCAGTGAGGGTAACGCCGGGGAGCTGTTTTTT. It codes for CASSEGNAGELFF. This rearrangement joins TRBV25-1 to TRBJ2-2; D gene uncertain. The CDR3 loop spans 13 amino acids. The V gene lost 3 bases and the J gene lost 6 bases, with 8 bases spanning the gap. CDR1 and CDR2 (germline): MGHDK, SYGVNS. The whole variable domain, remainder taken from reference TRBV25-1 and TRBJ2-2, is EADIYQTPRYLVIGTGKKITLECSQTMGHDKMYWYQQDPGMELHLIHYSYGVNSTEKGDLSSESTVSRIRTEHFPLTLESARPSHTSQYLCASSEGNAGELFFGEGSRLTVL.

This clonotype was seen a few times. This rearrangement joins TRBV28 to TRBJ2-2; D is undetermined. In germline, CDR1 is MDHEN, CDR2 SYDVKM. Trimming removed 6 bases from V and 0 bases from J, with 8 bases in between. The CDR3 sequence is 14 residues long. CDR3 nucleotides: TGTGCCAGCAGCCTCTTCACGAACACCGGGGAGCTGTTTTTT. Translating it yields CASSLFTNTGELFF.

This clonotype was observed a few times. This chain joins TRBV9 and TRBJ2-5; D tentatively reads TRBD1 or TRBD2 (5 bases each). The CDR3 length is 13 residues. Trimming shortened V by 3 bases and J by 8 bases, and 14 bases separated the two germline ends. Germline CDR1 and CDR2: SGDLS and YYNGEE. The DNA for the CDR3 is TGTGCCAGCAGCGCCCGGGACCAGACTACCCAGTACTTC. It yields the protein CASSARDQTTQYF. Supplemented by reference TRBV9 and TRBJ2-5, the full variable domain reads DSGVTQTPKHLITATGQRVTLRCSPRSGDLSVYWYQQSLDQGLQFLIQYYNGEERAKGNILERFSAQQFPDLHSELNLSSLELGDSALYFCASSARDQTTQYFGPGTRLLVL.

The chain is built from TRBV10-3 and TRBJ1-1; possible D gene TRBD1, 5 bases. Germline V CDR1 and CDR2: ENHRY, SYGVKD. Trimming stripped 0 bases from V and 6 bases from J, with 11 bases between. This CDR3 region has 14 residues. The CDR3 loop is CAISESGGAAEAFF. In DNA form, the CDR3 reads TGTGCCATCAGTGAGTCGGGGGGAGCAGCTGAAGCTTTCTTT.

The CDR3, as DNA: TGCAGTGCTCGACAGGGAACTAATGAAAAACTGTTTTTT. Translating it yields CSARQGTNEKLFF. The rearrangement links TRBV20-1 to TRBJ1-4; 7 bases agree with TRBD1. The CDR3 totals 13 residues. Germline V gene data show CDR1 as DFQATT and CDR2 as SNEGSKA (reference sequence). The J segment lost 1 base and the V segment lost 5 bases, leaving 1 base of the junction unmatched.

This clonotype was observed a few times. J is TRBJ2-4 and V is TRBV10-3, with D possibly being TRBD1 (6 bases). V was shortened by 10 bases and J by 7 bases, with 17 bases between the two germline ends. Germline V gives CDR1 ENHRY, CDR2 SYGVKD. This CDR3 has 13 amino acids. The CDR3, as DNA: TGTGCCACTCGGGACACCAGAAGGAACATTCAGTACTTC. It is translated as CATRDTRRNIQYF.

The CDR3 sequence: CASRGTSGFSYEQYF. The DNA of the CDR3 is TGTGCCAGTAGAGGGACTAGCGGGTTTTCCTACGAGCAGTACTTC. The chain has TRBV6-5 and TRBJ2-7, with TRBD2 matching over 12 bases. With V trimmed by 9 bases and J by 1 base, 7 bases remained unmatched. CDR3 length equals 15 residues. The germline V gene encodes CDR1 MNHEY and CDR2 SVGAGI.

The genes are TRBV7-9 and TRBJ1-1; TRBD1 is a possible D gene (5 bases). CDR3 size: 13 residues. V shed 6 bases and J shed 6 bases, with 14 bases lying between them. The germline gives CDR1 SEHNR, CDR2 FQNEAQ (reference sequence). The CDR3 spells CASSLNTGPEAFF. The CDR3 DNA sequence: TGTGCCAGCAGTCTTAATACAGGACCTGAAGCTTTCTTT.

This chain uses TRBV7-2 with TRBJ1-3; D uncertain. CDR3 length: 16 residues. V lost 5 bases to trimming and J lost 4 bases, with 18 bases between them. From germline, CDR1 is SGHTA and CDR2 FQGNSA. This CDR3 is CASSVDPAFFGNTIYF. DNA of the CDR3: TGTGCCAGCAGCGTTGACCCAGCATTTTTCGGAAACACCATATATTTT. Full variable domain (outside the CDR3, taken from reference TRBV7-2 and TRBJ1-3): GAGVSQSPSNKVTEKGKDVELRCDPISGHTALYWYRQSLGQGLEFLIYFQGNSAPDKSGLPSDRFSAERTGGSVSTLTIQRTQQEDSAVYLCASSVDPAFFGNTIYFGEGSWLTVV.

This clonotype has just a few counts. The V gene is TRBV7-8, the J gene TRBJ1-1; D is undetermined. The V end lost 3 bases, the J end lost 3 bases, and 14 bases lay between the germline ends. Germline V lookup: CDR1 SGHVS, CDR2 FQNEAQ. CDR3 length: 15 residues. CDR3 DNA sequence: TGTGCCAGCAGCTTCCTGAGACCGGGTGACACTGAAGCTTTCTTT. Translation gives CASSFLRPGDTEAFF.

The V and J genes are TRBV6-5 and TRBJ2-5; TRBD2 might be the D (5 bases). V lost 6 bases to trimming and J lost 5 bases, with 13 bases between them. This CDR3 has 13 amino acids. Germline values: CDR1 MNHEY, CDR2 SVGAGI. The DNA for the CDR3 is TGTGCCAGCAGGGGCCTCGAGCGGGAGACCCAGTACTTC. Translating gives CASRGLERETQYF.

About this clonotype: Because it lacks the conserved phenylalanine or tryptophan at the end, this CDR3 is likely a read error. The rearrangement links TRBV7-2 to TRBJ2-3, with 13 bases identical to TRBD2. Germline trimming cut 2 bases from V and 6 bases from J; bases unmatched to any gene: 8. This CDR3 region has 17 residues. The germline gives CDR1 SGHTA, CDR2 FQGNSA. CDR3 amino acids: CASSLRGTSGKGDTQYL. CDR3 DNA sequence: TGTGCCAGCAGCTTAAGAGGGACTAGCGGGAAAGGGGATACGCAGTATCTT.

This chain joins TRBV20-1 and TRBJ2-7; D unclear. V was trimmed by 7 bases and J by 1 base, leaving 2 bases between them. Germline CDR1 is DFQATT and CDR2 is SNEGSKA (reference sequence). The CDR3 consists of 9 residues. CDR3 DNA: TGCAGTGGATCCTACGAGCAGTACTTC. Its translation: CSGSYEQYF.

This clonotype was observed a few times. The chain recombines TRBV24-1 with TRBJ2-3, with D possibly TRBD2 on 6 matching bases. Germline assignment: CDR1 KGHDR and CDR2 SFDVKD. CDR3 length equals 16 residues. Trimming shortened V by 3 bases and J by 4 bases, and 16 bases separated the two germline ends. The CDR3 bases are TGTGCCACCAGTGATCCGGGGAGGAGAGGTTCAGATACGCAGTATTTT. Translation: CATSDPGRRGSDTQYF.

As regards this clonotype: The conserved final phenylalanine or tryptophan is absent from the CDR3, which likely points to a read error. The chain employs TRBV4-1 and TRBJ2-1; either TRBD1 or TRBD2 may supply D (6 bases each). Germline-derived CDR1 and CDR2 are MGHRA and YSYEKL. V was cut by 1 base and J by 6 bases, with 19 bases left in between. The CDR3 totals 17 residues. The CDR3 region is CASSQVTGLLGANEQFL. In DNA, the CDR3 is TGCGCCAGCAGCCAAGTAACGGGACTTCTGGGGGCCAATGAGCAGTTCCTC.

J is TRBJ2-5 and V is TRBV5-1; D uncertain. The CDR3 is 13 residues long. Germline CDR1 SGHRS, CDR2 YFSETQ. The germline V and J ends were trimmed by 4 bases and 5 bases, with 12 bases remaining between them. This CDR3 is CASSDDSVETQYF. CDR3 DNA: TGCGCCAGCAGCGATGATTCTGTGGAGACCCAGTACTTC.

This chain links TRBV12-3 or TRBV12-4 with TRBJ2-6, with D unresolved. The CDR3 extends over 16 amino acids. Trimming left V 4 bases short and J 0 bases short, with 10 bases between. This CDR3 reads CASSSIEDSGANVLTF. The CDR3 region has the DNA TGTGCCAGCAGTTCAATAGAAGACTCTGGGGCCAACGTCCTGACTTTC.

This clonotype was counted between two and nine times. The chain uses TRBV28 and TRBJ1-5, with 9 positions matching TRBD1. After removal of 5 bases from V and 7 bases from J, the junction contained 6 bases not matched to a gene. The CDR3 totals 14 residues. Germline V CDR1 and CDR2: MDHEN, SYDVKM. This CDR3 is CASSEHRGHQPQHF. In nucleotides, the CDR3 is TGTGCCAGCAGTGAGCACAGGGGGCACCAGCCCCAGCATTTT.

The chain uses TRBV27 and TRBJ2-3; D unresolved. V lost 6 bases, J lost 4 bases, and 8 bases lay in between. This CDR3 contains 12 residues. The germline V gene encodes CDR1 MNHEY and CDR2 SMNVEV (reference sequence). CDR3: CASSRRPDTQYF. The DNA for the CDR3 is TGTGCCAGCAGCCGCAGGCCAGATACGCAGTATTTT.

This clonotype was seen a few times. The chain links TRBV7-2 to TRBJ2-1, with no clear D. CDR1 SGHTA and CDR2 FQGNSA come from the germline V gene. The CDR3 length is 16 residues. Trimming cost V 4 bases and J 0 bases, with 13 bases left between them. CDR3 protein: CASSYLGPGSYNEQFF. The CDR3 DNA reads as TGTGCCAGCAGCTATCTAGGACCGGGCTCCTACAATGAGCAGTTCTTC.

This clonotype appeared a few times. J is TRBJ1-6 and V is TRBV14; D gene uncertain. CDR3 length equals 13 residues. With 2 bases removed from V and 2 bases from J, the gap between germline ends came to 1 base. CDR1 SGHDN and CDR2 FVKESK come from the germline V gene. The CDR3 sequence is CASSQTYNSPLHF. The DNA of the CDR3 is TGTGCCAGCAGCCAAACCTATAATTCACCCCTCCACTTT.

The chain employs TRBV4-1 and TRBJ1-5, with D hard to call. Trimming removed 0 bases at V and 6 bases at J, with 6 bases between. CDR1 is MGHRA and CDR2 is YSYEKL in the germline V gene. The CDR3 runs 13 residues. The CDR3 spells CASSQEELQPQHF. CDR3 coding DNA: TGCGCCAGCAGCCAAGAAGAGCTTCAGCCCCAGCATTTT.

The rearrangement links TRBV28 to TRBJ2-3, with TRBD2 matching over 13 bases. Unmatched junction bases numbered 5, after V lost 5 bases and J lost 0 bases. The CDR3 is 17 residues long. CDR1 and CDR2 from the germline V gene are MDHEN and SYDVKM. In DNA, the CDR3 is TGTGCCAGCAGTGGGACTAGCGGGATTACTAGCACAGATACGCAGTATTTT. Its translation: CASSGTSGITSTDTQYF.

The chain employs TRBV14 and TRBJ1-1, with no clear D. The CDR3 contains 15 residues. The V end was cut by 6 bases, the J end by 1 base, with 15 bases between. The germline V gene encodes CDR1 SGHDN and CDR2 FVKESK. The CDR3 nucleotides read TGTGCCAGCAGGAAGATTAAGGACGGGAACACTGAAGCTTTCTTT. It is translated as CASRKIKDGNTEAFF.